A selection of T cell receptor beta chains follows, all from one sample in a study of OX40 agonist ivuxolimab in advanced cancers. This table comes from immunoSEQ multiplex PCR, and its TCRdb copy is limited to in-frame clones, with some not included. The sample yields roughly 90,000 clones, around 90% seen once. Sequenced material: CD4+ or CD8+ T cells sorted from blood, taken in a trial of the OX40 agonist ivuxolimab. The receptor set was obtained from an adult with an advanced solid tumor such as melanoma, head and neck, liver or kidney cancer. The CDR3 runs from the conserved cysteine through the conserved F or W. A D gene is named only where the DNA matches it firmly. Size values are once, few and many counts, or a class for expanded clones, and some rows have none.

cdr3_aa: CAWSRRDTNEKLFF; cdr3_nt: TGTGCCTGGAGTCGCCGGGACACTAATGAAAAACTGTTTTTT; j_call: TRBJ1-4; cdr3_length: 14; clone_size: NA; d_call: NA; v_call: TRBV30
cdr3_aa: CASSFSGPSTDTQYF; cdr3_nt: TGTGCCAGCAGCTTTTCGGGGCCTAGCACAGATACGCAGTATTTT; j_call: TRBJ2-3; cdr3_length: 15; clone_size: once; d_call: NA; v_call: TRBV7-2
cdr3_aa: CASSFPETSQSRANVLTF; cdr3_nt: TGTGCCAGTAGTTTTCCCGAGACATCACAAAGTCGGGCCAACGTCCTGACTTTC; j_call: TRBJ2-6; cdr3_length: 18; clone_size: NA; d_call: NA; v_call: TRBV19
cdr3_aa: CATSRATGTYNEQFF; cdr3_nt: TGTGCCACCAGCAGAGCCACGGGAACCTACAATGAGCAGTTCTTC; j_call: TRBJ2-1; cdr3_length: 15; clone_size: NA; d_call: NA; v_call: TRBV15
cdr3_aa: CASRLDVDSPLHF; cdr3_nt: TGTGCCAGCAGGTTAGATGTTGATTCACCCCTCCACTTT; j_call: TRBJ1-6; cdr3_length: 13; clone_size: NA; d_call: NA; v_call: TRBV7-9
cdr3_aa: CASSQDRNQPQHF; cdr3_nt: TGCGCCAGCAGCCAAGATCGCAATCAGCCCCAGCATTTT; j_call: TRBJ1-5; cdr3_length: 13; clone_size: NA; d_call: NA; v_call: TRBV4-3
cdr3_aa: CASIGQGGSYEQYF; cdr3_nt: TGTGCCAGCATCGGACAGGGGGGCTCCTACGAGCAGTACTTC; j_call: TRBJ2-7; cdr3_length: 14; clone_size: NA; d_call: TRBD1; v_call: TRBV28
cdr3_aa: CAWSQRSADTQYF; cdr3_nt: TGTGCCTGGAGTCAACGAAGTGCAGATACGCAGTATTTT; j_call: TRBJ2-3; cdr3_length: 13; clone_size: NA; d_call: NA; v_call: TRBV30
cdr3_aa: CASSVQETQYF; cdr3_nt: TGCGCCAGCAGCGTACAAGAGACCCAGTACTTC; j_call: TRBJ2-5; cdr3_length: 11; clone_size: NA; d_call: NA; v_call: TRBV5-1
cdr3_aa: CASSQSSATTRDTQYF; cdr3_nt: TGCGCCAGCAGCCAATCCTCCGCGACAACTCGGGATACGCAGTATTTT; j_call: TRBJ2-3; cdr3_length: 16; clone_size: once; d_call: NA; v_call: TRBV4-1
cdr3_aa: CASSPGTAYNSPLHF; cdr3_nt: TGTGCCAGCAGTCCCGGGACAGCTTATAATTCACCCCTCCACTTT; j_call: TRBJ1-6; cdr3_length: 15; clone_size: few; d_call: TRBD1; v_call: TRBV2
cdr3_aa: CASTDRTEAFF; cdr3_nt: TGTGCCAGCACCGACAGGACTGAAGCTTTCTTT; j_call: TRBJ1-1; cdr3_length: 11; clone_size: NA; d_call: NA; v_call: TRBV25-1
cdr3_aa: CASSLVDSRSGNTIYF; cdr3_nt: TGCGCCAGCAGCTTGGTCGACAGCAGATCTGGAAACACCATATATTTT; j_call: TRBJ1-3; cdr3_length: 16; clone_size: once; d_call: NA; v_call: TRBV5-1
cdr3_aa: CASSLNNRGEQYF; cdr3_nt: TGTGCCAGCAGCCTGAATAACAGGGGCGAGCAGTACTTC; j_call: TRBJ2-7; cdr3_length: 13; clone_size: NA; d_call: TRBD1; v_call: TRBV28
cdr3_aa: CASSQTETQYF; cdr3_nt: TGTGCCAGCAGCCAGACAGAGACCCAGTACTTC; j_call: TRBJ2-5; cdr3_length: 11; clone_size: NA; d_call: NA; v_call: TRBV7-2
cdr3_aa: CASSLQRRGVQRDGELFF; cdr3_nt: TGTGCCAGCAGCTTACAGCGGCGCGGGGTACAACGAGACGGGGAGCTGTTTTTT; j_call: TRBJ2-2; cdr3_length: 18; clone_size: NA; d_call: NA; v_call: TRBV7-8